Listed below are T cell receptor beta chains from one sample, sequenced in a study of human T cells and chemical hapten exposure. TCRdb processed the RACE reads anew with MiXCR; each CDR3 protein has one entry. Among about 30,000 distinct CDR3 sequences listed, 5.8% were seen once. The sequencing used whole blood, collected in connection with sensitization to the hapten diphenylcyclopropenone (DPC). The source of these receptors is a man aged 30 to 45 with alopecia areata. Some clones in this sample may be carry-over from other donors' samples. Each CDR3 is given with its conserved first and last residue. Fields, in order: D gene, clone size, J gene, V gene, CDR3 protein, CDR3 DNA. D genes are given only for firm matches. Some rows have no size entry. The others give once, few or many, or a class for an expanded clone.

>TRBD2|few|TRBJ2-5|TRBV7-2
CASRPTLAGEETQYF
TGTGCCAGCAGACCTACCCTAGCGGGGGAAGAGACCCAGTACTTC
>.|many|TRBJ2-5|TRBV29-1
CSVEKVQETQYF
TGCAGCGTTGAAAAGGTCCAAGAGACCCAGTACTTC
>.|many|TRBJ2-1|TRBV6-5
CASSYSRAGRYNEQFF
TGTGCCAGCAGTTACTCCCGGGCAGGGCGATACAATGAGCAGTTCTTC
>.|many|TRBJ1-4|TRBV12-3/TRBV12-4
CASSTEYRPGRGEKLFF
TGTGCCAGCAGCACGGAGTATAGGCCGGGACGGGGCGAAAAACTGTTTTTT
>TRBD1|many|TRBJ2-1|TRBV20-1
CSAGPPPGTGTYNEQFF
TGCAGTGCTGGCCCTCCTCCTGGGACAGGGACATACAATGAGCAGTTCTTC
>.|many|TRBJ1-1|TRBV20-1
CSAREGEGAFF
TGCAGTGCTAGAGAAGGGGAAGGAGCTTTCTTT
>.|many|TRBJ2-1|TRBV29-1
CSVEKNEQFF
TGCAGCGTTGAAAAGAACGAGCAGTTCTTC
>.|many|TRBJ2-5|TRBV29-1
CSVPPGNQETQYF
TGCAGCGTCCCCCCAGGGAACCAAGAGACCCAGTACTTC
>TRBD1|many|TRBJ1-2|TRBV6-2/TRBV6-3
CASSYSGGGPRYGYTF
TGTGCCAGCAGTTACTCTGGAGGGGGCCCGCGCTATGGCTACACCTTC
>.|many|TRBJ1-2|TRBV7-2
CASSSGAGPGYTF
TGTGCCAGCAGCTCCGGGGCTGGGCCTGGCTACACCTTC
>TRBD1|many|TRBJ1-2|TRBV7-9
CASSSGDRVGYGYTF
TGTGCCAGCAGCTCCGGGGACAGGGTGGGCTATGGCTACACCTTC
>.|many|TRBJ2-1|TRBV15
CATSRDSETSRGDEQFF
TGTGCCACCAGCAGAGATTCGGAAACTAGCAGAGGGGATGAGCAGTTCTTC
>.|many|TRBJ2-1|TRBV9
CASSPPVRSAYNEQFF
TGTGCCAGCAGCCCCCCCGTGAGGTCGGCCTACAATGAGCAGTTCTTC
>TRBD1|many|TRBJ1-5|TRBV24-1
CATSDPGTGLANQPQHF
TGTGCCACCAGTGACCCCGGGACAGGCCTAGCGAATCAGCCCCAGCATTTT
>.|many|TRBJ1-4|TRBV20-1
CSVDAAGNSGEKLFF
TGCAGTGTCGACGCCGCGGGGAACTCTGGTGAAAAACTGTTTTTT
>.|many|TRBJ2-2|TRBV7-2
CASSPYPGGPGELFF
TGTGCCAGCAGCCCCTACCCTGGGGGGCCCGGGGAGCTGTTTTTT
>.|many|TRBJ2-7|TRBV7-9
CASSSKGPYEQYF
TGTGCCAGCAGCTCAAAAGGGCCCTACGAGCAGTACTTC
>.|.|TRBJ2-2|TRBV18
CASSLWNTGELFF
TGTGCCAGCTCCTTGTGGAACACCGGGGAGCTGTTTTTT
>TRBD1|many|TRBJ2-2|TRBV6-6
CASSPDFGTGKSGELFF
TGTGCCAGCAGTCCGGATTTCGGGACAGGGAAGTCCGGGGAGCTGTTTTTT
>.|many|TRBJ1-3|TRBV29-1
CSVYTYSSSGNTITIYF
TGCAGCGTTTACACCTACTCGAGCTCTGGAAACACCATAACCATATATTTT
>.|many|TRBJ2-3|TRBV19
CASSITDTQYF
TGTGCCAGTAGTATCACAGATACGCAGTATTTT
>.|many|TRBJ2-3|TRBV30
CAWRESTDTQYF
TGTGCCTGGAGGGAAAGCACAGATACGCAGTATTTT
>TRBD1|many|TRBJ1-6|TRBV4-1
CASSREGQAPALHF
TGCGCCAGCAGCCGAGAGGGACAGGCCCCGGCCCTCCACTTT
>.|many|TRBJ2-1|TRBV4-1
CASSQDWSANNEQFF
TGCGCCAGCAGCCAAGATTGGTCAGCCAACAATGAGCAGTTCTTC
>TRBD1|many|TRBJ2-2|TRBV7-2
CASSFFGTGTNTGELFF
TGTGCCAGCAGCTTTTTTGGGACAGGGACCAACACCGGGGAGCTGTTTTTT
>TRBD2|many|TRBJ2-1|TRBV11-2
CASSLASGGSLRSYNEQFF
TGTGCCAGCAGCTTAGCTAGCGGGGGGAGCCTTCGGTCCTACAATGAGCAGTTCTTC
>.|many|TRBJ2-2|TRBV29-1
CSVGGLNTGELFF
TGCAGCGTTGGGGGACTGAACACCGGGGAGCTGTTTTTT
>.|many|TRBJ1-1|TRBV12-5
CASGQSTSGDTEAFF
TGTGCTAGTGGCCAATCCACCTCGGGAGACACTGAAGCTTTCTTT
>.|many|TRBJ1-6|TRBV20-1
CSARERVVDSPLHF
TGCAGTGCTAGAGAAAGAGTTGTTGATTCACCCCTCCACTTT
>.|many|TRBJ2-1|TRBV20-1
CSASGTQRGEQFF
TGCAGTGCTTCCGGGACCCAGAGAGGCGAGCAGTTCTTC
>.|many|TRBJ2-1|TRBV19
CASSIEGSLYNEQFF
TGTGCCAGTAGTATAGAGGGGTCTTTATACAATGAGCAGTTCTTC
>.|few|TRBJ2-5|TRBV7-2
CASSPGGGQETQYF
TGTGCCAGCAGCCCTGGGGGTGGACAAGAGACCCAGTACTTC
>.|many|TRBJ1-1|TRBV20-1
CSARVGSGDNTEAFF
TGCAGTGCTAGAGTTGGCTCAGGGGATAACACTGAAGCTTTCTTT